These 7 T cell receptor beta chains were all obtained from the same sample, sequenced in a study of cytomegalovirus exposure and HLA in healthy donors. TCRdb keeps only in-frame clones here, not all; method: immunoSEQ multiplex PCR. This sample has 300,000 to 350,000 clones, with approximately 86% found just once. The source material was PBMCs. The source is a man between 25 and 39 years old in good health and CMV-seronegative.

DNA of the CDR3: TGTGCCAGCAGCGTAGACGGGGACAGACCGAACACTGAAGCTTTCTTT. Encoded protein: CASSVDGDRPNTEAFF. The chain couples TRBV9 to TRBJ1-1; 7 bases agree with TRBD1. Germline CDR1 reads SGDLS; CDR2 reads YYNGEE. This CDR3 comprises 16 residues. The V and J ends lost 0 bases and 1 base, in that order; junction bases with no gene match: 6.

This CDR3 is CASSQEGTSGQYF. The CDR3 nucleotides are TGCGCCAGCAGCCAAGAAGGGACTAGCGGGCAGTACTTC. The rearrangement links TRBV4-1 to TRBJ2-7, with 11 bases matching TRBD2. The V gene's germline CDR1 is MGHRA and CDR2 YSYEKL. The trim removed 0 bases at V and 9 bases at J, leaving 1 base unmatched. CDR3 length equals 13 residues.

This sequence joins TRBV7-8 and TRBJ2-7; TRBD2 matches at 11 bases. Germline CDR1 SGHVS, CDR2 FQNEAQ. The length of the CDR3 is 17 residues. V shed 5 bases and J 0 bases; nucleotides not matched to a gene: 9. In DNA form, the CDR3 reads TGTGCCAGCAGCATCACTAGCGGGGGTCGTAGCTCCTACGAGCAGTACTTC. Translation: CASSITSGGRSSYEQYF.

This rearrangement joins TRBV18 to TRBJ1-5; maybe TRBD1 (5 bases). Between the trimmed V and J ends, which lost 6 bases and 4 bases, there was a span of 10 bases. CDR3 size: 13 residues. Germline V gene data show CDR1 as KGHSH and CDR2 as LQKENI. The CDR3 loop is CASSDSSNQPQHF. In DNA form, the CDR3 reads TGTGCCAGCTCCGACAGTTCTAATCAGCCCCAGCATTTT.

The chain couples TRBV7-2 to TRBJ1-2; D is possibly TRBD1 (5 bases). Trimming stripped 0 bases from V and 0 bases from J, with 8 bases between. The CDR3 sequence is 15 residues long. The germline V gene has CDR1 SGHTA and CDR2 FQGNSA. Here the CDR3 DNA reads TGTGCCAGCAGCTTAGCAGGCAGGGCTAACTATGGCTACACCTTC. Protein: CASSLAGRANYGYTF.

This clone was seen more than once but under ten times. CDR3 sequence reads: CAINGQASTEAFF. The CDR3 DNA sequence: TGTGCCATCAACGGACAGGCTTCCACTGAAGCTTTCTTT. The chain joins TRBV10-3 to TRBJ1-1; the match to TRBD1 covers 7 bases. Losses at the gene ends were 7 bases for V and 4 bases for J; bases not matched to a gene: 6. The CDR3 is 13 residues long. The germline gives CDR1 ENHRY, CDR2 SYGVKD.

CDR3 loop: CASSFMEANEQFF. CDR3 sequence (DNA): TGTGCCAGCAGCTTCATGGAGGCCAATGAGCAGTTCTTC. The chain links TRBV7-9 to TRBJ2-1; possible D gene TRBD2, 5 bases. The CDR3 has 13 residues. V lost 3 bases and J 6 bases, leaving 9 bases between the germline ends. The germline CDR1 and CDR2 sequences are SEHNR and FQNEAQ (reference sequence). Full variable domain (outside the CDR3, taken from reference TRBV7-9 and TRBJ2-1): DTGVSQNPRHKITKRGQNVTFRCDPISEHNRLYWYRQTLGQGPEFLTYFQNEAQLEKSRLLSDRFSAERPKGSFSTLEIQRTEQGDSAMYLCASSFMEANEQFFGPGTRLTVL.